The next 23 T cell receptor beta chains were all read from a single sample in a study of cytomegalovirus exposure and HLA in healthy donors. Amplification used 60 Vbeta primers and 13 Jbeta primers. The protocol was immunoSEQ multiplex PCR, while the TCRdb copy is restricted to in-frame clones and leaves out a portion. The sample shows about 130,000 clones, roughly three quarters of them seen only once. Specimen: PBMCs. All receptors come from a man aged 30 to 39 in good health and CMV-seronegative.

The chain carries TRBV6-5 and TRBJ1-2, with D unclear. CDR1 is MNHEY, CDR2 SVGAGI, per germline. There are 13 residues in the CDR3. V was pared by 6 bases and J by 0 bases, with 8 bases between. This CDR3 reads CASSRGPNYGYTF. The CDR3 DNA reads as TGTGCCAGCAGCCGAGGTCCTAACTATGGCTACACCTTC.

The CDR3 nucleotides read TGTGCCAGCAGCGGCCGGACAGGGACAGCAACTAATGAAAAACTGTTTTTT. Encoded protein: CASSGRTGTATNEKLFF. The chain employs TRBV5-4 and TRBJ1-4; the match to TRBD1 covers 8 bases. The CDR3 is made up of 17 amino acids. The germline V gene has CDR1 SGHNT and CDR2 YYREEE (reference sequence). V lost 4 bases to trimming and J lost 0 bases; unmatched junction nucleotides: 8. Full variable domain (rest looked up from reference TRBV5-4 and TRBJ1-4): ETGVTQSPTHLIKTRGQQVTLRCSSQSGHNTVSWYQQALGQGPQFIFQYYREEENGRGNFPPRFSGLQFPNYSSELNVNALELDDSALYLCASSGRTGTATNEKLFFGSGTQLSVL.

This clone has just a few counts. The V and J genes are TRBV4-1 and TRBJ2-1, with 11 bases aligning to TRBD2. The CDR3 spans 20 residues. The junction had 12 bases not matched to a gene; V was cut back by 0 bases and J by 2 bases. Germline loops: CDR1 MGHRA, CDR2 YSYEKL. The CDR3 nucleotides are TGCGCCAGCAGCCAAGAGGTAGGGACTAGCGGCCCTGGCCCCTACAATGAGCAGTTCTTC. Its protein product is CASSQEVGTSGPGPYNEQFF.

The chain carries TRBV10-2 and TRBJ2-2; 7 nucleotides align to TRBD2. The CDR3 is made up of 16 amino acids. The V segment lost 0 bases and the J segment 4 bases; nucleotides outside the gene matches: 5. Per the germline V gene, CDR1 is WSHSY and CDR2 is SAAADI. The CDR3: CASSESASGLTGELFF. DNA of the CDR3: TGCGCCAGCAGTGAGTCGGCTAGCGGACTCACCGGGGAGCTGTTTTTT.

The chain combines TRBV6-6 with TRBJ1-3; D is ambiguous. CDR1 and CDR2 from the germline V gene are MNHNY and SVGAGI (reference sequence). Trimming stripped 7 bases from V and 0 bases from J, with 13 bases between. This CDR3 spans 15 amino acids. CDR3 amino acids: CASIELWSSGNTIYF. For the CDR3, the DNA is TGTGCCAGCATTGAACTCTGGAGCTCTGGAAACACCATATATTTT.

A few counts support this clone. This rearrangement joins TRBV25-1 to TRBJ1-1; 9 nucleotides line up with TRBD1. J lost 2 bases, V lost 6 bases, and 1 base had no gene match. From germline, CDR1 is MGHDK and CDR2 SYGVNS. The CDR3 spans 13 residues. DNA for the CDR3: TGTGCCAGCAGGGACAGGGGAAACACTGAAGCTTTCTTT. The encoded protein is CASRDRGNTEAFF.

J is TRBJ2-1 and V is TRBV30, with D tentatively TRBD2 (5 bases). Germline values: CDR1 GTSNPN, CDR2 SVGIG (reference sequence). Trimming cost V 5 bases and J 0 bases, with 8 bases left between them. This CDR3 is built from 13 residues. CDR3 sequence: CAWSGSSYNEQFF. The CDR3 coding sequence is TGTGCCTGGTCTGGGAGCTCCTACAATGAGCAGTTCTTC. The full variable domain, rest sourced from reference TRBV30 and TRBJ2-1, is SQTIHQWPATLVQPVGSPLSLECTVEGTSNPNLYWYRQAAGRGLQLLFYSVGIGQISSEVPQNLSASRPQDRQFILSSKKLLLSDSGFYLCAWSGSSYNEQFFGPGTRLTVL.

This clone was seen just once. The rearrangement joins TRBV7-8 to TRBJ2-7, with a weak D call TRBD1 (5 bases). Germline CDR1 reads SGHVS; CDR2 reads FQNEAQ. V lost 2 bases and J 2 bases, leaving 19 bases between the germline ends. This CDR3 contains 17 residues. The CDR3 coding sequence is TGTGCCAGCAGCTTAAAAAGAGCGTGGGCAGGGCCCTACGAGCAGTACTTC. It specifies CASSLKRAWAGPYEQYF. The full variable domain, rest sourced from reference TRBV7-8 and TRBJ2-7, is GAGVSQSPRYKVAKRGQDVALRCDPISGHVSLFWYQQALGQGPEFLTYFQNEAQLDKSGLPSDRFFAERPEGSVSTLKIQRTQQEDSAVYLCASSLKRAWAGPYEQYFGPGTRLTVT.

The J gene is TRBJ2-5, the V gene TRBV30, with 10 positions matching TRBD1. The CDR3 loop spans 16 amino acids. CDR1 and CDR2 (germline): GTSNPN, SVGIG (reference sequence). V lost 1 base, J lost 5 bases, and 10 bases stayed unmatched. CDR3 in DNA: TGTGCCTGGAGTGGCAGGGACAGGGGAGGTCTGGAGACCCAGTACTTC. It specifies CAWSGRDRGGLETQYF.

This rearrangement joins TRBV28 to TRBJ2-7; TRBD2 aligns across 12 bases. The CDR3 contains 15 residues. V was pared by 1 base and J by 3 bases, with 1 base of the junction left unmatched. Germline V gene sequence: CDR1 MDHEN, CDR2 SYDVKM. CDR3 in amino acids: CASSLSTSGSYEQYF. CDR3 coding DNA: TGTGCCAGCAGTTTATCGACTAGCGGGAGCTACGAGCAGTACTTC.

The chain recombines TRBV29-1 with TRBJ2-1, with 7 bases fitting TRBD1. CDR1 and CDR2 from the germline V gene are SQVTM and ANQGSEA. V lost 7 bases, J lost 4 bases, and 7 bases stayed unmatched. The length of the CDR3 is 13 residues. CDR3 residues: CSGNRDSYNEQFF. The CDR3 DNA sequence: TGCAGCGGGAACCGGGACAGTTACAATGAGCAGTTCTTC.

This chain uses TRBV5-1 with TRBJ1-1, with D hard to call. V shed 2 bases and J shed 1 base, with 6 bases lying between them. CDR1 is SGHRS and CDR2 is YFSETQ in the germline V gene. This CDR3 comprises 13 residues. The CDR3 is CASSFKQNTEAFF. CDR3 coding DNA: TGCGCCAGCAGCTTCAAACAGAACACTGAAGCTTTCTTT.

V is TRBV27 and J is TRBJ1-2, with D uncertain. Germline loops: CDR1 MNHEY, CDR2 SMNVEV (reference sequence). Trimming left V 0 bases short and J 6 bases short, with 8 bases between. This CDR3 is 13 amino acids long. CDR3 amino acids: CASSLSSGDGYTF. Here the CDR3 DNA reads TGTGCCAGCAGTTTATCTTCCGGGGATGGCTACACCTTC.

This chain links TRBV7-9 with TRBJ2-7; the match to TRBD2 covers 8 bases. Germline V gives CDR1 SEHNR, CDR2 FQNEAQ (reference sequence). The CDR3 length is 17 residues. The trim removed 5 bases at V and 4 bases at J, leaving 16 bases unmatched. CDR3 in DNA: TGTGCCAGCAGCCCTTATGGCGGGGGCGGGGGGTTTTACGAGCAGTACTTC. Protein product: CASSPYGGGGGFYEQYF.

The CDR3 bases are TGCAGCGCGACGACAGGGGCCTCTGGGGCCAACGTCCTGACTTTC. Its protein product is CSATTGASGANVLTF. The chain is built from TRBV29-1 and TRBJ2-6, with TRBD1 matching over 8 bases. Losses at the gene ends were 7 bases for V and 0 bases for J; bases not matched to a gene: 5. Germline V gene lookup returns CDR1 SQVTM and CDR2 ANQGSEA. This CDR3 is built from 15 residues.

This rearrangement joins TRBV27 to TRBJ2-1; TRBD2 aligns across 7 bases. The CDR3 contains 13 residues. Trimming took 6 bases from V and 12 from J; bases not matched to a gene: 11. Germline V gene lookup returns CDR1 MNHEY and CDR2 SMNVEV (reference sequence). In DNA form, the CDR3 reads TGTGCCAGCAGAGGGGAGGGTAGCATCGGGCAGTTCTTC. This encodes CASRGEGSIGQFF.

V usage is TRBV7-6 and J usage is TRBJ2-5; D call uncertain. The CDR3 spans 13 residues. With 1 base removed from V and 2 bases from J, the gap between germline ends came to 5 bases. The germline V gene has CDR1 SGHVS and CDR2 FNYEAQ. CDR3 DNA sequence: TGTGCCAGCAGCTTAGACAGTCAAGAGACCCAGTACTTC. Protein product: CASSLDSQETQYF.

The rearrangement links TRBV6-5 to TRBJ2-1, with 10 nucleotides matching TRBD1. V lost 11 bases and J lost 4; bases outside the gene matches: 8. CDR1 and CDR2 (germline): MNHEY, SVGAGI. This CDR3 is built from 14 residues. The CDR3 here is CAARQGAYYNEQFF. The CDR3 DNA reads TGTGCCGCACGACAGGGGGCCTATTACAATGAGCAGTTCTTC.

The CDR3 nucleotides are TGTGCCAGCAGTACTAGCCGCTACGAGCAGTACTTC. Translation: CASSTSRYEQYF. The chain carries TRBV28 and TRBJ2-7; D is perhaps TRBD2 (6 bases). The CDR3 sequence is 12 residues long. Germline lookup yields CDR1 MDHEN and CDR2 SYDVKM. Trimming left V 5 bases short and J 3 bases short, with 8 bases between.

This chain connects TRBV27 to TRBJ2-3, with a possible D match to TRBD2 (5 bases). The CDR3 covers 18 residues. Per germline, CDR1 MNHEY and CDR2 SMNVEV (reference sequence). V lost 6 bases, J lost 4 bases, and 26 bases lay in between. Written as DNA, the CDR3 is TGTGCCAGCAGCAATACCCGTTGGCCGGGGAGATCCCCAGATACGCAGTATTTT. Encoded protein: CASSNTRWPGRSPDTQYF.

The V gene is TRBV18, the J gene TRBJ2-1; 15 positions agree with TRBD2. Looked up from germline, CDR1 is KGHSH and CDR2 is LQKENI. V trimming: 3 bases; J trimming: 7 bases; junction bases outside the gene matches: 13. CDR3 length equals 19 residues. The CDR3 bases are TGTGCCAGCTCACCGTCTGCCCGGACTAGCGGGAGGGGAGGGAATGAGCAGTTCTTC. This codes for CASSPSARTSGRGGNEQFF.

The chain has TRBV27 and TRBJ2-7; the D is unclear. The V gene lost 6 bases and the J gene lost 5 bases, with 17 bases spanning the gap. From germline, CDR1 is MNHEY and CDR2 SMNVEV (reference sequence). This CDR3 comprises 14 residues. The CDR3 loop is CASSPSPSIDEQYF. CDR3 DNA sequence: TGTGCCAGCAGCCCCTCCCCATCCATAGACGAGCAGTACTTC.

The rearrangement joins TRBV5-1 to TRBJ2-3, with a possible D match to TRBD2 (6 bases). The V end was cut by 0 bases, the J end by 2 bases, with 10 bases between. Germline V lookup: CDR1 SGHRS, CDR2 YFSETQ. CDR3 length: 15 residues. In DNA, the CDR3 is TGCGCCAGCAGCTTGGTAGGCGGGAACACAGATACGCAGTATTTT. Amino acid sequence: CASSLVGGNTDTQYF.